The rows below give T cell receptor beta chains drawn from one sample of a study of blood T cell repertoires in COVID-19. The data were produced by immunoSEQ multiplex PCR, yet TCRdb's version contains in-frame clones alone and is incomplete. The sample has some 200,000 clones, around 87% seen once. Sequenced input: peripheral blood. The source is a man aged 35 to 55 with active or convalescent COVID-19. The CDR3 runs from the conserved cysteine through the conserved F or W. A D gene is named only where the DNA matches it firmly. Not every row has a clone size; where given, it reads once, few, many or a size class.

V gene	clone size	J gene	D gene	CDR3 DNA	CDR3 protein
TRBV19	NA	TRBJ1-4	TRBD1	TGTGCCAGTAGTGTCACAGGGGGTGTAGAAAAACTGTTTTTT	CASSVTGGVEKLFF
TRBV28	NA	TRBJ1-1	TRBD1	TGTGCCAGCACCCAGGGGGCGCCCACTGAAGCTTTCTTT	CASTQGAPTEAFF
TRBV4-1	NA	TRBJ1-4	TRBD1	TGCGCCAGCAGCCCCCTGATCGGGGGACAGTTTGATGAAAAACTGTTTTTT	CASSPLIGGQFDEKLFF
TRBV10-3	NA	TRBJ1-4	NA	TGTGCCATCAGGGCGGACTTGGCTAATGAAAAACTGTTTTTT	CAIRADLANEKLFF
TRBV15	NA	TRBJ1-1	NA	TGTGCCACCAGCAGAGCCACTCGGGGTACTGAAGCTTTCTTT	CATSRATRGTEAFF
TRBV5-5	NA	TRBJ1-6	NA	TGTGCCACCCCTCCTACAGGGAAAAGGTATAATTCACCCCTCCACTTT	CATPPTGKRYNSPLHF
TRBV6-1	NA	TRBJ1-3	NA	TGTGCCAGCAGTGAAAATCGACATACCTCTGGAAACACCATATATTTT	CASSENRHTSGNTIYF
TRBV6-5	NA	TRBJ2-1	NA	TGTGCCAGCAGCGATGGGGGACACTCCTACAATGAGCAGTTCTTC	CASSDGGHSYNEQFF
TRBV7-2	NA	TRBJ1-2	NA	TGTGCCAGCAGCTCCCTCTACGACAGACGCTATGGCTACACCTTC	CASSSLYDRRYGYTF
TRBV4-1	NA	TRBJ1-1	TRBD1	TGCGCCAGCAGCTTACGGACAGGGTTGAACACTGAAGCTTTCTTT	CASSLRTGLNTEAFF
TRBV11-2	NA	TRBJ2-5	NA	TGTGCCAGCAGCCTTAAAGAGACCCAGTACTTC	CASSLKETQYF
TRBV24-1	NA	TRBJ2-1	TRBD1	TGTGCCACCAGTGACCCGTCTACCGGGACAGGGGTGGGTGAGCAGTTCTTC	CATSDPSTGTGVGEQFF
TRBV18	NA	TRBJ1-4	TRBD1	TGTGCCAGCTCCCGGACAGGGACCGAAAAACTGTTTTTT	CASSRTGTEKLFF
TRBV7-2	few	TRBJ1-5	TRBD1	TGTGCCAGCAGCTCGGGACAGGGTAACAATCAGCCCCAGCATTTT	CASSSGQGNNQPQHF
TRBV18	NA	TRBJ2-5	NA	TGTGCCAGCGCGGGGGAGACCCAGTACTTC	CASAGETQYF
TRBV4-2	few	TRBJ2-2	NA	TGTGCCAGCAGCCAAGGTACAGGGGGAGGGACCGGGGAGCTGTTTTTT	CASSQGTGGGTGELFF
TRBV6-5	NA	TRBJ2-1	NA	TGTGCCAGCAGCCTCAGCGGAACACCTTACAATGAGCAGTTCTTC	CASSLSGTPYNEQFF
TRBV28	NA	TRBJ1-1	NA	TGTGCCAGCAGCCGAGGTCGGGTGCAATCGGCTTTCTTT	CASSRGRVQSAFF
TRBV5-1	NA	TRBJ1-5	NA	TGCGCCAGCAGCTTGGACTCAGGGCTGGATCAGCCCCAGCATTTT	CASSLDSGLDQPQHF
TRBV5-1	once	TRBJ2-3	NA	TGCGCCAGCAGCGACCTACCGGGGGGCGGCGGCACAGATACGCAGTATTTT	CASSDLPGGGGTDTQYF
TRBV4-1	NA	TRBJ1-2	TRBD1	TGCGCCAGCAGCCAAGGTCCGGGACAGGGGAGCTATGGCTACACCTTC	CASSQGPGQGSYGYTF
TRBV7-2	NA	TRBJ2-7	NA	TGTGCCAGCAGCTCCACGGGGGGCGCAGGGTCCTACGAGCAGTACTTC	CASSSTGGAGSYEQYF
TRBV3-1/TRBV3-2	NA	TRBJ2-1	NA	TGTGCCAGCAGCCCCCGGACATTTTCCAACAATGAGCAGTTCTTC	CASSPRTFSNNEQFF
TRBV4-3	once	TRBJ2-7	NA	TGCGCCAGCAGCCAAGCTCGGAGGGGCTACGAGCAGTACTTC	CASSQARRGYEQYF
TRBV6-5	NA	TRBJ2-6	NA	TGTGCCAGCAGTATCACCGCAACAAAGGCCAACGTCCTGACTTTC	CASSITATKANVLTF
TRBV5-6	NA	TRBJ2-7	TRBD2	TGTGCCAGCAGCTTCGCCACAGGACTAGACAACTACGAGCAGTACTTC	CASSFATGLDNYEQYF
TRBV7-9	NA	TRBJ1-2	NA	TGTGCCAGCAGCCCCTGGGAGGGGAACTATGGCTACACCTTC	CASSPWEGNYGYTF
TRBV7-9	NA	TRBJ1-5	TRBD1	TGTGCCAGCAGCATCGGGACAGGGGTCTATGGCAATCAGCCCCAGCATTTT	CASSIGTGVYGNQPQHF
TRBV25-1	NA	TRBJ1-6	TRBD1	TGTGCCAGCAGTGACCAAGACAGGGGGCTGTATAATTCACCCCTCCACTTT	CASSDQDRGLYNSPLHF
TRBV6-5	NA	TRBJ1-6	TRBD1	TGTGCCAGCAGTTACAGTGACGGGACAGGGGATTCACCCCTCCACTTT	CASSYSDGTGDSPLHF
TRBV5-1	NA	TRBJ1-2	TRBD1	TGCGCCAGCAGCTCGAACCTGGGACAGGGCTATGGCTACACCTTC	CASSSNLGQGYGYTF
TRBV2	NA	TRBJ2-7	TRBD1	TGTGCCAGCAGTGAATCGGCGAGGGACAGCTTCAACTACGAGCAGTACTTC	CASSESARDSFNYEQYF
TRBV6-5	NA	TRBJ1-1	NA	TGTGCCAGCTTTGGGGGCGAGCCTGAAGCTTTCTTT	CASFGGEPEAFF
TRBV25-1	NA	TRBJ2-2	NA	TGTGCCAGCAGTGATGGACATCCCACCGGGGAGCTGTTTTTT	CASSDGHPTGELFF
TRBV3-1/TRBV3-2	NA	TRBJ2-2	TRBD2	TGTGCCAGCAGCCATCCCGCGTGGGGGGGAGACACCGGGGAGCTGTTTTTT	CASSHPAWGGDTGELFF
TRBV12-3/TRBV12-4	NA	TRBJ1-1	TRBD1	TGTGCCAGCAGTTTACCCGGGACAGCAGGCGCTTTCTTT	CASSLPGTAGAFF
TRBV5-1	NA	TRBJ2-2	TRBD1	TGCGCCAGCAGTAGGGACAGGGCGAACACCGGGGAGCTGTTTTTT	CASSRDRANTGELFF
TRBV28	NA	TRBJ2-3	NA	TGTGCCAGCAGTTTTAGGGGGGGGACACTCACAGATACGCAGTATTTT	CASSFRGGTLTDTQYF
TRBV6-5	NA	TRBJ1-1	NA	TGTGCCAGCAGTTACTCCCCAGGGAACACTGAAGCTTTCTTT	CASSYSPGNTEAFF
TRBV11-2	NA	TRBJ2-2	TRBD2	TGTGCCAGCAGCTTAGGTGTGGGGACTAGCACCGGGGAGCTGTTTTTT	CASSLGVGTSTGELFF
TRBV6-6	NA	TRBJ1-6	NA	TGTGCCAGCTACGCGGCGGATTCACCCCTCCACTTT	CASYAADSPLHF
TRBV6-6	once	TRBJ2-5	TRBD1	TGTGCCAGCAGTTACGGGACAGGGGTGGAGGAGACCCAGTACTTC	CASSYGTGVEETQYF
TRBV9	NA	TRBJ1-6	NA	TGTGCCAGCAGCGTATCGTCCTATAATTCACCCCTCCACTTT	CASSVSSYNSPLHF
TRBV7-9	few	TRBJ1-4	TRBD1	TGTGCCAGCAGCTTGGGACAGGGGGCTAGTGAAAAACTGTTTTTT	CASSLGQGASEKLFF
TRBV6-5	once	TRBJ1-1	NA	TGTGCCAGCAGTTACTCAGGGACAAGGGGGACTGAAGCTTTCTTT	CASSYSGTRGTEAFF
TRBV6-5	NA	TRBJ1-3	TRBD1	TGTGCCAGCCAGGGGGCGGGAAACACCATATATTTT	CASQGAGNTIYF
TRBV21-1	NA	TRBJ1-2	NA	TGTGCCAGCAGTACAGGGTTTCTCGGGTATGGCTACACCTTC	CASSTGFLGYGYTF
TRBV27	NA	TRBJ1-2	NA	TGTGCCAGCAGGGGGATCAGGGCTAACTATGGCTACACCTTC	CASRGIRANYGYTF
TRBV9	NA	TRBJ2-7	TRBD1	TGTGCCAGCAGCGTAGCTACAGGGGGTAACGACGAGCAGTACTTC	CASSVATGGNDEQYF
TRBV6-2/TRBV6-3	few	TRBJ1-5	TRBD1	TGTGCCAGCAGTCCCCCAGGGGGGCCCCAGCATTTT	CASSPPGGPQHF
TRBV2	NA	TRBJ1-5	NA	TGTGCCAGCAGCCGTGCGAGGTCCATCAATCAGCCCCAGCATTTT	CASSRARSINQPQHF
TRBV9	NA	TRBJ1-4	NA	TGTGCCAGCAGCCCGGTATACGGGGGGACGGGAAAACTGTTTTTT	CASSPVYGGTGKLFF
TRBV5-6	NA	TRBJ2-5	TRBD1	TGTGCCAGCAGCTCTACCGGGACAGGGGGCCTTGGGGAGACCCAGTACTTC	CASSSTGTGGLGETQYF
TRBV12-3/TRBV12-4	NA	TRBJ1-1	NA	TGTGCCAGCAGTTTAGGTCGGACTGAAGCTTTCTTT	CASSLGRTEAFF
TRBV5-5	NA	TRBJ2-7	NA	TGTGCCAGCAGCTTGGTTGGGAGCTCCTACGAGCAGTACTTC	CASSLVGSSYEQYF
TRBV5-1	NA	TRBJ1-6	NA	TGCGCCAGCAGCTTGGACGGCCGGGGACCCCTCCACTTT	CASSLDGRGPLHF
TRBV16	NA	TRBJ1-1	NA	TGTGCCAGCAGCCAATTCCGACAGGACAACACTGAAGCTTTCTTT	CASSQFRQDNTEAFF
TRBV7-2	NA	TRBJ1-2	TRBD1	TGTGCCAGCAGCCGCACGTCCAACAGGGGGCTACCTGGGGGCTACACCTTC	CASSRTSNRGLPGGYTF